A few counts support the clone carrying this T cell receptor beta chain. Its antigen is not known. This record belongs to a study of post-analysis software for immune sequencing data. General study results and limits: Same-batch preparations were strongly co-clustered by F measure. Five or six TRBV segments, TRBV5-6, TRBV5-1 and TRBV20-1 among them, were found more frequent in patients than controls.

TCR beta libraries were prepared from cDNA with unique molecular identifiers. Via MiXCR, TCRdb re-called the PCR reads, giving one row per CDR3 protein. Of fewer than 700,000 distinct CDR3 sequences listed, about 40% were seen once; the top ten hold about 1.5%. The CDR3 contains 10 residues. Between the trimmed V and J ends, which lost 7 bases and 4 bases, there was a span of 4 bases. The germline CDR1 and CDR2 sequences are MNHEY and SMNVEV (reference sequence). This chain connects TRBV27 to TRBJ2-5; D is uncertain. This clonotype originated in a girl between 5 and 17 years old with multiple sclerosis. The sample consisted of blood. The CDR3 here is CASNAETQYF. DNA for the CDR3: TGTGCCAGCAACGCAGAGACCCAGTACTTC.